This TCR beta chain is from a study of STAT3 mutations in large granular lymphocyte leukemia. Libraries were prepared by immunoSEQ multiplex PCR; TCRdb keeps only in-frame clonotypes and omits some of them. The table lists about 250 clones, 1.6% of them singletons. Points from the study as a whole: At least one immunodominant TCR beta clonotype appeared in every T-cell large granular lymphocyte leukemia patient.

Points on this clone: Its antigen is unknown.

After removal of 6 bases from V and 3 bases from J, the junction contained 3 bases not matched to a gene. There are 15 residues in the CDR3. Germline lookup yields CDR1 MNHEY and CDR2 SVGAGI. J is TRBJ1-5 and V is TRBV6-5, with 12 bases aligning to TRBD1. The TCR sequence derives from a boy between 10 and 17 years old with T-cell large granular lymphocyte leukemia. Some clones in this sample may be carry-over from other donors' samples. Sequenced material: peripheral blood mononuclear cells. CDR3 sequence reads: CASRGTGGHNQPQHF. The CDR3, as DNA: TGTGCCAGCAGGGGGACAGGGGGCCACAATCAGCCCCAGCATTTT.